These 30 T cell receptor beta chains were sequenced from one sample in a study of T-cell reconstitution after alpha-beta-depleted transplantation in children. TCRbeta library construction was performed incorporating unique molecular identifiers. TCRdb passed the PCR reads through MiXCR, listing each CDR3 protein once. The sample consists of about 190,000 distinct CDR3 sequences, roughly 10% of them appearing once. The sequences come from PBMCs, collected before TCRalphabeta/CD19-depleted stem cell transplant. The receptors shown here come from a boy between 2 and 10 years old with acute myeloid leukemia, due to receive a stem cell transplant.

This clonotype was found many times. The chain joins TRBV20-1 to TRBJ2-1, with D perhaps matching TRBD2 (6 bases). V lost 7 bases to trimming and J lost 5 bases, with 24 bases between them. The CDR3 loop spans 16 amino acids. Germline lookup yields CDR1 DFQATT and CDR2 SNEGSKA (reference sequence). The DNA of the CDR3 is TGCAGTGTTTCAGCGACTAGTGGATATGTAAACAATGAGCAGTTCTTC. Protein product: CSVSATSGYVNNEQFF.

This clonotype was counted ten times or more. This rearrangement joins TRBV12-3 or TRBV12-4 to TRBJ2-2; 9 nucleotides line up with TRBD1. This CDR3 is built from 16 residues. With 3 bases clipped from V and 4 bases from J, the junction kept 6 bases outside the gene matches. The CDR3 here is CASSFGGTGLTGELFF. CDR3 in DNA: TGTGCCAGCAGTTTTGGAGGGACAGGGCTCACCGGGGAGCTGTTTTTT.

At least ten counts were recorded for this clonotype. The chain couples TRBV28 to TRBJ2-7, with 7 bases aligning to TRBD2. Germline V gene sequence: CDR1 MDHEN, CDR2 SYDVKM. The CDR3 spans 15 residues. V shed 4 bases, J shed 7 bases, and the junction held 13 bases outside the gene matches. The CDR3 DNA reads as TGTGCCAGCAGTTCCGCTTGGGGGGGGGAGAGTGAGCAGTACTTC. This sequence encodes CASSSAWGGESEQYF.

This clonotype was detected many times. The rearrangement uses TRBV29-1 and TRBJ2-1; D perhaps matches TRBD2 (6 bases). CDR3 length: 12 amino acids. Per germline, CDR1 SQVTM and CDR2 ANQGSEA. V shed 3 bases and J shed 12 bases, with 15 bases lying between them. DNA for the CDR3: TGCAGCGTTGAGGGGACCCGGAGGGGGCAGTTCTTC. Amino acids: CSVEGTRRGQFF.

This clonotype has at least ten counts. V and J are TRBV20-1 and TRBJ1-1, with D possibly being TRBD1 (5 bases). Germline V gives CDR1 DFQATT, CDR2 SNEGSKA (reference sequence). The CDR3 has 15 residues. Trimming took 3 bases from V and 4 from J, leaving 18 bases between them. The CDR3 sequence is CSARSGARGSTEAFF. CDR3 nucleotide sequence: TGCAGTGCTAGGTCTGGGGCGCGAGGTTCCACTGAAGCTTTCTTT.

This clonotype was picked up many times. The V gene is TRBV7-2, the J gene TRBJ2-3; D remains unclear. Trimming pared 2 bases from V and 6 bases from J, leaving 6 bases between. The CDR3 contains 12 residues. In germline, CDR1 is SGHTA, CDR2 FQGNSA. CDR3 sequence reads: CASSLSYDTQYF. CDR3 nucleotides: TGTGCCAGCAGCTTAAGTTACGATACGCAGTATTTT.

This clonotype was seen many times. The chain joins TRBV5-1 to TRBJ2-1; maybe TRBD2 (6 bases). CDR3 size: 15 residues. Trimming took 2 bases from V and 10 from J, leaving 19 bases between them. Germline V gives CDR1 SGHRS, CDR2 YFSETQ. CDR3 amino acids: CASSLRDAGTEEQFF. CDR3 bases: TGCGCCAGCAGCTTACGGGACGCGGGAACTGAGGAGCAGTTCTTC.

The V call is TRBV30, the J call TRBJ2-3, with 12 bases matching TRBD2. From germline, CDR1 is GTSNPN and CDR2 SVGIG (reference sequence). The CDR3 spans 18 residues. V was clipped by 0 bases and J by 2 bases; unmatched bases: 9. CDR3 in amino acids: CAWSVRASGRADTDTQYF. Written as DNA, the CDR3 is TGTGCCTGGAGTGTACGCGCTAGCGGGAGGGCCGACACAGATACGCAGTATTTT.

Details on this clonotype: A far larger clone is a single base away, which makes a read error likely. The rearrangement links TRBV7-3 to TRBJ2-5, with a weak D call TRBD1 (8 bases). This CDR3 has 13 residues. CDR1 and CDR2 (germline): SGHTA, FQGTGA. The CDR3 nucleotides are TGTGCCAGCAGCTCACAGGGGGGGGAGACCCAGTGCTTC. It is translated as CASSSQGGETQCF.

This clonotype occurred many times. This chain joins TRBV12-3 or TRBV12-4 and TRBJ2-6; D not certain. Trimming took off 6 bases at V and 2 bases at J, with 11 bases between the two ends. The CDR3 extends over 15 amino acids. The CDR3 spells CASRAMVAGANVLTF. CDR3 sequence (DNA): TGTGCCAGCAGGGCCATGGTGGCTGGGGCCAACGTCCTGACTTTC.

There are a few counts of this clonotype. The CDR3 DNA reads as TGCGCCAGCAGTCAAGGAGTTCGGCCCCAGCATTTT. Translated, it gives CASSQGVRPQHF. This sequence joins TRBV23-1 and TRBJ1-5; D not certain. TRBV23-1 is an ORF, and what it does is uncertain. This CDR3 comprises 12 residues. Trimming removed 2 bases at V and 9 bases at J, with 8 bases between.

This clonotype was recorded many times. The V gene is TRBV5-1, the J gene TRBJ2-5, with D possibly matching TRBD1 (6 bases). The CDR3 loop spans 14 amino acids. Germline values: CDR1 SGHRS, CDR2 YFSETQ. Between the trimmed V and J ends, which lost 5 bases and 2 bases, there was a span of 13 bases. The CDR3 DNA sequence: TGCGCCAGCAGTCCCGGGACACAGCAAGAGACCCAGTACTTC. Translating gives CASSPGTQQETQYF.

This clonotype has at least ten counts. The V call is TRBV25-1, the J call TRBJ2-2; the D gene is possibly TRBD2 (6 bases). The CDR3 contains 15 residues. Trimming took 4 bases from V and 1 from J, leaving 10 bases between them. Per germline, CDR1 MGHDK and CDR2 SYGVNS. The CDR3 DNA reads TGTGCCAGCAGTGTACGGGGGTTGAACACCGGGGAGCTGTTTTTT. Its protein is CASSVRGLNTGELFF.

The sample holds many counts of this clonotype. The chain has TRBV9 and TRBJ1-1; D is uncertain. Germline values: CDR1 SGDLS, CDR2 YYNGEE. The V end was cut by 3 bases, the J end by 0 bases, with 6 bases between. This CDR3 spans 13 amino acids. The DNA for the CDR3 is TGTGCCAGCAGCGGAGGCATGAACACTGAAGCTTTCTTT. This encodes CASSGGMNTEAFF.

There are many counts of this clonotype. CDR3 protein: CASSQETALSGNTIYF. CDR3 bases: TGTGCCAGCAGCCAGGAGACAGCGCTCTCTGGAAACACCATATATTTT. The V call is TRBV14, the J call TRBJ1-3; D is perhaps TRBD1 (5 bases). The V and J ends lost 3 bases and 0 bases respectively, with 12 bases between them. From germline, CDR1 is SGHDN and CDR2 FVKESK. The CDR3 runs 16 residues.

The sample holds many counts of this clonotype. The V call is TRBV20-1, the J call TRBJ2-1; TRBD2 matches at 8 bases. The CDR3 spans 15 residues. CDR1 is DFQATT and CDR2 is SNEGSKA in the germline V gene (reference sequence). With V trimmed by 3 bases and J by 6 bases, 10 bases remained unmatched. DNA of the CDR3: TGCAGTGCTAGTAATAGCGGGAAAAGGGGCAATGAGCAGTTCTTC. Protein product: CSASNSGKRGNEQFF.

V and J are TRBV5-6 and TRBJ1-4; no definite D call. In germline, CDR1 is SGHDT, CDR2 YYEEEE. There are 15 residues in the CDR3. V lost 8 bases, J lost 5 bases, and 19 bases lay in between. The CDR3 spells CARGPWLPSNEKLFF. CDR3 nucleotide sequence: TGTGCCAGGGGCCCCTGGCTACCAAGCAATGAAAAACTGTTTTTT.

This clonotype was picked up many times. The chain carries TRBV6-1 and TRBJ2-7; D uncertain. This CDR3 spans 14 amino acids. From germline, CDR1 is MNHNS and CDR2 SASEGT. The germline V and J ends were trimmed by 1 base and 4 bases, with 11 bases remaining between them. The DNA of the CDR3 is TGTGCCAGCAGTGAAGAATACACCGCGTACGAGCAGTACTTC. Translation gives CASSEEYTAYEQYF.

This clonotype has ten or more counts. In nucleotides, the CDR3 is TGCAGCGTTGAAGTTGTGAGAGGGCCCTCCTCAGATACGCAGTATTTT. This codes for CSVEVVRGPSSDTQYF. The chain links TRBV29-1 to TRBJ2-3; a possible D gene is TRBD2 (5 bases). Trimming cost V 1 base and J 4 bases, with 18 bases left between them. The CDR3 consists of 16 residues. The germline gives CDR1 SQVTM, CDR2 ANQGSEA.

This clonotype showed up many times. This sequence joins TRBV11-1 and TRBJ1-1; D gene unclear. V was shortened by 0 bases and J by 1 base, with 21 bases between the two germline ends. The CDR3 spans 19 residues. Per the germline V gene, CDR1 is SGHAT and CDR2 is FQDESV (reference sequence). Here the CDR3 reads CASSLATSHNPDGNTEAFF. The CDR3 DNA reads TGTGCCAGCAGCTTAGCCACATCCCACAATCCCGACGGGAACACTGAAGCTTTCTTT.

This clonotype was detected many times. V is TRBV5-6 and J is TRBJ1-1, with D hard to call. The germline gives CDR1 SGHDT, CDR2 YYEEEE. Between the trimmed V and J ends, which lost 2 bases and 3 bases, there was a span of 14 bases. The CDR3 runs to 15 residues. The CDR3 sequence is CASSLGYTDYTEAFF. CDR3 sequence (DNA): TGTGCCAGCAGCTTAGGCTACACCGACTACACTGAAGCTTTCTTT.

This clonotype was picked up many times. The gene calls are TRBV20-1 and TRBJ2-5; perhaps D is TRBD1 or TRBD2 (6 bases each). The CDR3 is 13 amino acids. V lost 5 bases and J 4 bases, leaving 14 bases between the germline ends. The germline V gene has CDR1 DFQATT and CDR2 SNEGSKA (reference sequence). CDR3 in DNA: TGCAGTGCTCCTTCACGGGGGCGAGAGACCCAGTACTTC. Translation gives CSAPSRGRETQYF.

The sample holds many counts of this clonotype. This chain links TRBV5-1 with TRBJ2-5; D might be TRBD2 (6 bases). The CDR3 consists of 13 residues. The germline gives CDR1 SGHRS, CDR2 YFSETQ. Trimming took 2 bases from V and 5 from J, leaving 10 bases between them. This CDR3 reads CASSFLEGETQYF. CDR3 DNA sequence: TGCGCCAGCAGCTTCTTGGAGGGGGAGACCCAGTACTTC.

This clonotype was seen at least ten times. CDR3 in DNA: TGTGCCACCAGTGCGGGACAGGGGGCCTTCGTCCACGAGCAGTACTTC. This codes for CATSAGQGAFVHEQYF. The chain carries TRBV24-1 and TRBJ2-7; 12 bases agree with TRBD1. V lost 5 bases, J lost 5 bases, and 9 bases stayed unmatched. The CDR3 length is 16 residues. Germline assignment: CDR1 KGHDR and CDR2 SFDVKD.

At least ten counts were recorded for this clonotype. The chain links TRBV12-3 or TRBV12-4 to TRBJ2-7; D gene ambiguous. The germline V and J ends were trimmed by 3 bases and 2 bases, with 5 bases remaining between them. The CDR3 contains 12 residues. The CDR3 DNA reads TGTGCCAGCAGTTTTGGAACCTACGAGCAGTACTTC. It is translated as CASSFGTYEQYF.

This clonotype came up many times. The genes are TRBV6-2 or TRBV6-3 and TRBJ2-3; D gene unclear. CDR1 and CDR2 from the germline V gene are MNHEY and SVGEGT. This CDR3 contains 13 residues. V lost 4 bases, J lost 5 bases, and 10 bases lay in between. CDR3 sequence: CASSSWAVDTQYF. In DNA, the CDR3 is TGTGCCAGCAGTTCTTGGGCGGTAGATACGCAGTATTTT.

This clonotype was counted many times. The chain is built from TRBV11-2 and TRBJ2-7; D may be TRBD1 or TRBD2 (6 bases each). Trimming stripped 5 bases from V and 4 bases from J, with 12 bases between. CDR3 length equals 13 residues. The germline V gene has CDR1 SGHAT and CDR2 FQNNGV. The DNA of the CDR3 is TGTGCCAGCAGCGGCGGGACACTTTACGAGCAGTACTTC. It is translated as CASSGGTLYEQYF.

This clonotype was picked up many times. This chain joins TRBV7-9 and TRBJ2-3; D is tentatively TRBD1 or TRBD2 (6 bases each). V was pared by 1 base and J by 8 bases, with 19 bases between. Germline CDR1 SEHNR, CDR2 FQNEAQ (reference sequence). The CDR3 sequence is 16 residues long. For the CDR3, the DNA is TGTGCCAGCAGCTTAGAAGTGGGGGGCCTACCCCGTACGCAGTATTTT. The encoded protein is CASSLEVGGLPRTQYF.

This clonotype was picked up many times. The chain is built from TRBV24-1 and TRBJ2-3, with 14 bases aligning to TRBD2. J gave up 4 bases and V 7 bases, and 12 bases lay outside the gene matches. Germline V gives CDR1 KGHDR, CDR2 SFDVKD. This CDR3 is 18 amino acids long. The CDR3 nucleotides read TGTGCCACCAGCGCTAGGGGGGGACTAGCGGGAGATCCAGATACGCAGTATTTT. Its translation is CATSARGGLAGDPDTQYF.

The genes are TRBV5-5 and TRBJ2-7; possibly TRBD1 for D (6 bases). The V end was cut by 2 bases, the J end by 7 bases, with 10 bases between. The CDR3 consists of 12 residues. CDR1 and CDR2 from the germline V gene are SGHKS and YYEKEE (reference sequence). The CDR3 DNA follows: TGTGCCAGCAGCTTCACAGGGTTTGAGCAGTACTTC. This translates into CASSFTGFEQYF.